This T cell receptor beta chain was sequenced for a study of blood T cell repertoires in COVID-19. In the study overall: T cells, B-cell-depleted T cells, or PBMCs provided the cDNA or gDNA that served as material.

Participants had their cohort set by participant-reported clinical history. Cohort 3 recovery required two negative PCRs, clearance, or symptom resolution. Germline V lookup: CDR1 KGHSH, CDR2 LQKENI. The CDR3 spans 14 residues. Trimming removed 3 bases at V and 4 bases at J, with 12 bases between. Method: immunoSEQ multiplex PCR; TCRdb's copy keeps in-frame clones and lacks some. The sample lists 350,000 to 400,000 clones, around 87% occurring once. This sequence originates from a man between 18 and 29 years old who had recovered from COVID-19. Sequenced input: PBMCs or T cells enriched from blood (not recorded which). V gene TRBV18 combines with J gene TRBJ1-2; D is ambiguous. As DNA, the CDR3 is TGTGCCAGCTCACCTTCTTCCAGCGGCTATGGCTACACCTTC. The encoded protein is CASSPSSSGYGYTF.